This T cell receptor beta chain stems from a study of glioma-infiltrating T cells. TCR alpha and beta CDR3 regions were amplified from RNA using iRepertoire nested multiplex PCR. For one-step reverse transcription and amplification, about 90-400 ng of tissue mRNA or PBMC total RNA was used. TCRdb passed the multiplex PCR reads through MiXCR, listing each CDR3 protein once. The sample holds roughly 120,000 distinct CDR3 sequences; 25% to 30% are singletons and the top ten take just under 35%. Comments on this clonotype: What it recognizes is unknown.

Study-wide results and limits: Tissue and blood shared very few CDR3 sequences. Above-expected tissue-blood divergence occurred in all gliomas, most in low-grade ones.

The receptor comes from a human donor with low-grade glioma or glioblastoma, undergoing nonglioma brain surgery, or in good health (not recorded which). The sequencing sample was made of glioma tissue, nonneoplastic brain tissue, or PBMCs (not recorded which).

The CDR3 region is CANSSPYTIPGAEQFF. CDR3 DNA: TGTGCCAACAGTTCGCCCTACACCATCCCCGGGGCAGAGCAGTTCTTC. This chain connects TRBV7-6 to TRBJ2-1; D is perhaps TRBD1 or TRBD2 (5 bases each). CDR1 SGHVS and CDR2 FNYEAQ come from the germline V gene. The CDR3 covers 16 residues. The V and J ends lost 10 bases and 10 bases respectively, with 29 bases between them.